The clone carrying this TCR beta chain is a singleton in its sample. As yet, its antigen is unknown. The record originates from a study of OX40 agonist ivuxolimab in advanced cancers. Study at large: Every patient in dose escalation had hepatocellular carcinoma, melanoma, renal cell or head and neck cancer. Three patients got partial responses; one had hepatocellular carcinoma and two had cutaneous melanoma.

Notes on the study in general: Blood T cells, both CD4+ and CD8+, expanded clonally by week 6 at 0.1 to 3.0 mg/kg.

Germline V gene data show CDR1 as KGHSH and CDR2 as LQKENI. The length of the CDR3 is 16 residues. The ends lost 0 bases at V and 6 bases at J; junction bases unmatched: 6. Assay used: immunoSEQ multiplex PCR; TCRdb lists only in-frame clones, some missing. This sample has 70,000 or so clones; about nine tenths occur once, and the top ten carry 2.5% to 3%. V is TRBV18 and J is TRBJ1-5; 9 positions agree with TRBD1. The TCR originated in an adult with an advanced solid tumor such as melanoma, head and neck, liver or kidney cancer. The material was CD4+ or CD8+ T cells sorted from blood, obtained in a trial of the OX40 agonist ivuxolimab. CDR3 DNA sequence: TGTGCCAGCTCACCACCGGGCGGGACAGGGAGTCAGCCCCAGCATTTT. Residues: CASSPPGGTGSQPQHF. Supplemented by reference TRBV18 and TRBJ1-5, the full variable domain reads NAGVMQNPRHLVRRRGQEARLRCSPMKGHSHVYWYRQLPEEGLKFMVYLQKENIIDESGMPKERFSAEFPKEGPSILRIQQVVRGDSAAYFCASSPPGGTGSQPQHFGDGTRLSIL.